This T cell receptor (beta chain) was found in a study of beta chain features in type 1 diabetes. Germline loops: CDR1 LNHDA, CDR2 SQIVND (reference sequence). Trimming at V came to 2 bases and at J to 3 bases, leaving 6 bases not matched to a gene. The CDR3 length is 15 residues. This clone was seen only a few times. Expressed TCRB transcripts were sequenced, since all the RNA that had been isolated was reverse transcribed. The table came from immunoSEQ multiplex PCR; TCRdb's copy has only in-frame clones and leaves some out. Of around 340,000 clones in the sample, about 19% were seen once. A single heparinised blood sample, averaging around 120 mL, was obtained per donor.

The chain links TRBV19 to TRBJ2-7; 8 nucleotides agree with TRBD1. Sequencing was carried out using naive CD4+ T cells from blood. The sequence came from a young woman in good health. DNA of the CDR3: TGTGCCAGTAGTATAAGGACAGGGTCTTACTACGAGCAGTACTTC. As protein: CASSIRTGSYYEQYF.